This T cell receptor (beta chain) was profiled in a study of beta chain features in type 1 diabetes. Study-wide results and limits: Sequencing the cDNA could make cells with high TCR expression show up more than they should. Within the patient group, naive, central memory and Treg TCRB repertoires appeared more similar to each other than within healthy donors. TCRB CDR3s were moderately but significantly shorter in Type 1 diabetes patients in all four CD4+ subsets.

The study reverse transcribed the entire isolated RNA, so it sequenced expressed TCRB transcripts. This table comes from immunoSEQ multiplex PCR, and its TCRdb copy is limited to in-frame clones, with some not included. The sample consists of some 150,000 clones, around 13% of them appearing once. The V and J ends lost 2 bases and 4 bases, in that order; junction bases with no gene match: 7. Germline CDR1 is SGHRS and CDR2 is YFSETQ. This CDR3 is 15 amino acids long. With respect to this clone: Its target is not known.

The chain employs TRBV5-1 and TRBJ2-5, with 8 nucleotides matching TRBD1. This sequence originates from a man between 18 and 29 years old with type 1 diabetes. Sequencing was carried out using central memory CD4+ T cells from blood. The CDR3 here is CASSFPDRAGETQYF. CDR3 nucleotide sequence: TGCGCCAGCAGCTTCCCGGACAGGGCGGGAGAGACCCAGTACTTC.